This T cell receptor beta chain was found in a study of cytomegalovirus exposure and HLA in healthy donors. Whole-study results and caveats: Earlier results showed most TCR beta V segments being productive about 87% or about 30% of the time. In a later analysis, a missense DCLRE1C variant was linked to TCR beta V- and J-gene trimming.

Points on this clone: The antigen is undetermined.

A multiplex PCR was run with 60 Vbeta primers and 13 Jbeta primers. Libraries were prepared by immunoSEQ multiplex PCR; TCRdb keeps only in-frame clonotypes and omits some of them. The sample lists under 150,000 clones, around 86% occurring once. The material sequenced was PBMCs. The origin of this receptor is a woman aged 45-65 years in good health and CMV-seropositive.

The CDR3 protein is CASSSSLGNTIYF. The CDR3 DNA is TGTGCCAGCAGCTCGTCCCTCGGAAACACCATATATTTT. The chain uses TRBV7-2 and TRBJ1-3; D gene uncertain. Germline V CDR1 and CDR2: SGHTA, FQGNSA. The CDR3 consists of 13 residues. The ends were cut back, 4 bases at V and 4 bases at J, with 8 bases in the middle.